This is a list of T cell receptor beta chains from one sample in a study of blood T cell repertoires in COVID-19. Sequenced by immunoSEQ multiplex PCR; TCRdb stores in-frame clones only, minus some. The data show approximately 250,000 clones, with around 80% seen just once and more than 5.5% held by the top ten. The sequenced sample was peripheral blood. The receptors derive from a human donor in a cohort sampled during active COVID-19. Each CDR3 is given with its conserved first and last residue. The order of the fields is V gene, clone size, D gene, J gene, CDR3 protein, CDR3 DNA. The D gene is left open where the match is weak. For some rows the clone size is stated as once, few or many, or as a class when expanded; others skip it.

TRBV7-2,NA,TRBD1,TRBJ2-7,CASSLTGQGSHEQYF,TGTGCCAGCAGCTTAACCGGACAGGGTTCCCACGAGCAGTACTTC
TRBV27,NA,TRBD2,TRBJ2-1,CASSPGTSGGIKQFF,TGTGCCAGCAGTCCCGGGACTAGCGGGGGGATTAAGCAGTTCTTC
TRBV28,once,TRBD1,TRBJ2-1,CASSPGQRTNEQFF,TGTGCCAGCAGCCCGGGACAGAGAACCAATGAGCAGTTCTTC
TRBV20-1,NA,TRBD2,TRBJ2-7,CSASPRMGLAGGQQYF,TGCAGTGCTAGTCCCCGGATGGGGCTAGCGGGAGGGCAGCAGTACTTC
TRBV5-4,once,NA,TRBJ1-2,CASSPSEKGRSNYGYTF,TGTGCCAGCAGCCCGAGTGAAAAGGGGCGTTCTAACTATGGCTACACCTTC
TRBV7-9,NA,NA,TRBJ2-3,CASSLQGDTQYF,TGTGCCAGCAGCTTACAGGGAGATACGCAGTATTTT
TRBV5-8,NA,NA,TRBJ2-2,CASSLTDRESGELFF,TGTGCCAGCAGCCTTACAGACAGAGAGTCCGGGGAGCTGTTTTTT
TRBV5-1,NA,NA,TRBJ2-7,CHSPQQYF,TGCCACTCTCCTCAGCAGTACTTC
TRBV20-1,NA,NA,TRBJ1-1,CSASKDSSNTEAFF,TGCAGTGCTAGTAAGGACAGTTCGAACACTGAAGCTTTCTTT
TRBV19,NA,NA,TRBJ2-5,CASSILEGKETQYF,TGTGCCAGTAGTATCTTGGAGGGCAAAGAGACCCAGTACTTC
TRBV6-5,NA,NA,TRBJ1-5,CASSPRAGGNQPQHF,TGTGCCAGCAGTCCCCGCGCCGGGGGCAATCAGCCCCAGCATTTT
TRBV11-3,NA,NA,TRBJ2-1,CASSFPGVNEQFF,TGTGCCAGCAGCTTCCCAGGGGTCAATGAGCAGTTCTTC
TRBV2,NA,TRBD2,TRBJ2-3,CASSEVGLAGDNTQYF,TGTGCCAGCAGTGAAGTAGGACTAGCGGGGGACAATACGCAGTATTTT
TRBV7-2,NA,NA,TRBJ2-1,CASSLQGSSYNEQFF,TGTGCCAGCAGCTTACAGGGGTCTTCCTACAATGAGCAGTTCTTC
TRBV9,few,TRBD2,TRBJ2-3,CASSGLAGGFTDTQYF,TGTGCCAGCAGCGGACTAGCGGGGGGGTTCACAGATACGCAGTATTTT
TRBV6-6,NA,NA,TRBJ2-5,CASGILTEETQYF,TGTGCCAGCGGCATTCTTACGGAGGAGACCCAGTACTTC
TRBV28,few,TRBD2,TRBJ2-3,CASRLPLAGGADTQYF,TGTGCCAGCAGACTACCTCTAGCGGGAGGTGCGGATACGCAGTATTTT
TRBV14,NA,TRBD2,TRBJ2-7,CASSQGSGGLGYEQYF,TGTGCCAGCAGCCAAGGATCGGGGGGTTTAGGCTACGAGCAGTACTTC
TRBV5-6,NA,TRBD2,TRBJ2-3,CASSRLAGGDTDTQYF,TGTGCCAGCAGTCGACTAGCGGGAGGGGACACAGATACGCAGTATTTT
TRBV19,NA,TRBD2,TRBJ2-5,CASSRLRTSGTLKETQYF,TGTGCCAGTAGTAGGTTAAGGACTAGCGGAACTCTAAAAGAGACCCAGTACTTC
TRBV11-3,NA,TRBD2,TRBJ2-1,CASSPGGVGTSGRINEQFF,TGTGCCAGCAGCCCAGGGGGGGTTGGGACTAGCGGGAGGATTAATGAGCAGTTCTTC
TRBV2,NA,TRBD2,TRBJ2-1,CASPQRASGGYNEQFF,TGTGCCAGCCCCCAAAGGGCTAGCGGGGGCTACAATGAGCAGTTCTTC
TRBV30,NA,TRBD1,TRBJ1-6,CAWSVKTGSGSPLHF,TGTGCCTGGAGTGTTAAGACAGGGTCCGGCTCACCCCTCCACTTT
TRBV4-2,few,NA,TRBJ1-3,CASSQDDKGDSGNTIYF,TGTGCCAGCAGCCAAGATGATAAGGGGGACTCTGGAAACACCATATATTTT
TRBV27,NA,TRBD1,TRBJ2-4,CASSRTTDRAVGAKNIQYF,TGTGCCAGCAGCCGAACTACAGACAGGGCAGTTGGAGCCAAAAACATTCAGTACTTC
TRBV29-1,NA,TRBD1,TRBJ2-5,CSGTGVLYQETQYF,TGCAGCGGAACAGGGGTTTTGTACCAAGAGACCCAGTACTTC
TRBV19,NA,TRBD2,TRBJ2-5,CASSIGLSGRWETQYF,TGTGCCAGTAGTATCGGGCTTAGCGGGAGATGGGAGACCCAGTACTTC
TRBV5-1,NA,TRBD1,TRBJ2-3,CASNRDRGSTDTQYF,TGCGCCAGCAACAGAGACAGGGGGAGCACAGATACGCAGTATTTT
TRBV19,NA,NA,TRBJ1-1,CASSITVGHPNTEAFF,TGTGCCAGTAGTATCACTGTCGGACACCCGAACACTGAAGCTTTCTTT
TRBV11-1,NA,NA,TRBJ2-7,CASSGSGPSSYEQYF,TGTGCCAGCAGCGGTAGCGGACCTAGCTCCTACGAGCAGTACTTC
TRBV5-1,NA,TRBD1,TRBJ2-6,CASSLDGSARDRASGANVLTF,TGCGCCAGCAGCTTGGATGGGTCGGCCCGGGACAGGGCCTCTGGGGCCAACGTCCTGACTTTC
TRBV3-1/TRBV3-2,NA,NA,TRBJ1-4,CASSQGGYEKLFF,TGTGCCAGCAGCCAAGGAGGGTATGAAAAACTGTTTTTT
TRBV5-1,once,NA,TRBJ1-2,CASSFHRNYGYTF,TGCGCCAGCAGCTTTCACAGGAACTATGGCTACACCTTC
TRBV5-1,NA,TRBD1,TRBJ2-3,CASSFGQGQDTQYF,TGCGCCAGCAGCTTCGGACAGGGGCAAGATACGCAGTATTTT
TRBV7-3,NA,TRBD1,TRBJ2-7,CASSFSAGGSYEQYF,TGTGCCAGCAGCTTCTCGGCAGGGGGCTCCTACGAGCAGTACTTC
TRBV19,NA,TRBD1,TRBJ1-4,CASSNRGPNEKLFF,TGTGCCAGTAGTAACAGGGGGCCTAATGAAAAACTGTTTTTT
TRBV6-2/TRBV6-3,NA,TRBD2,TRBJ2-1,CASSSPKRGERDEQFF,TGTGCCAGCAGTTCACCGAAGCGGGGGGAGAGGGATGAGCAGTTCTTC
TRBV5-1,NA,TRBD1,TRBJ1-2,CASSSPPGTGVRYGYTF,TGCGCCAGCAGCTCCCCCCCCGGGACAGGGGTTCGGTATGGCTACACCTTC
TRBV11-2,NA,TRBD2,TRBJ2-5,CASSSGLAETQYF,TGTGCCAGCAGCTCCGGACTAGCAGAGACCCAGTACTTC
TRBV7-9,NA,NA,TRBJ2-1,CASSWGREENEQFF,TGTGCCAGCAGCTGGGGCAGGGAAGAGAATGAGCAGTTCTTC
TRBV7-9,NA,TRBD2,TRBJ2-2,CASSLRRGGRPGELFF,TGTGCCAGCAGCTTAAGGCGGGGGGGCCGTCCCGGGGAGCTGTTTTTT
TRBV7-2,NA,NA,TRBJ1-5,CASSYYSNQPQHF,TGTGCCAGCAGCTATTATAGCAATCAGCCCCAGCATTTT
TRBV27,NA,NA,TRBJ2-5,CASSGRSPRTVLVETQYF,TGTGCCAGCAGTGGCCGCTCCCCCCGGACAGTCTTGGTGGAGACCCAGTACTTC
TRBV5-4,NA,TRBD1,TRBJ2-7,CASSPRQGSTYEQYF,TGTGCCAGCAGCCCCCGACAGGGATCAACCTACGAGCAGTACTTC